The clone carrying this TCR beta chain was observed a few times. Antigen specificity is unknown. This sample is part of a study of cytomegalovirus exposure and HLA in healthy donors. The study, taken as a whole, reports: Later work showed greater clonal expansion in HLA-associated TCR beta chains than in equally common others.

The PCR employed 60 Vbeta primers together with 13 Jbeta primers. The table came from immunoSEQ multiplex PCR; TCRdb's copy has only in-frame clones and leaves some out. The sample records about 140,000 clones, approximately 80% being singletons. This sequence was found in a man in his forties in good health and CMV-seronegative. The sample was PBMCs.

This chain's CDR3 is CSAQLPGGGNSPLHF. CDR3 in DNA: TGCAGCGCTCAGCTCCCCGGCGGCGGAAATTCACCCCTCCACTTT. The chain carries TRBV29-1 and TRBJ1-6; no reliable D call. Per germline, CDR1 SQVTM and CDR2 ANQGSEA. The CDR3 runs 15 residues. Trimming cost V 7 bases and J 7 bases, with 20 bases left between them.